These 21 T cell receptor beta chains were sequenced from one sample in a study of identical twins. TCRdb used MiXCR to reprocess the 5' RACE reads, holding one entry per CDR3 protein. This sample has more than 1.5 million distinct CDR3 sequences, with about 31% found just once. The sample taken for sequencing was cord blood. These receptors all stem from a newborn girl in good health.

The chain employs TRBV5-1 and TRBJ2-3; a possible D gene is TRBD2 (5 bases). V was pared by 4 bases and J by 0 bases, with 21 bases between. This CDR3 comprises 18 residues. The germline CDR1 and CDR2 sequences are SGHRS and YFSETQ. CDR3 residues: CASSRRTRLTTSTDTQYF. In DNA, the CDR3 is TGCGCCAGCAGCCGTAGAACTAGACTGACGACTAGCACAGATACGCAGTATTTT.

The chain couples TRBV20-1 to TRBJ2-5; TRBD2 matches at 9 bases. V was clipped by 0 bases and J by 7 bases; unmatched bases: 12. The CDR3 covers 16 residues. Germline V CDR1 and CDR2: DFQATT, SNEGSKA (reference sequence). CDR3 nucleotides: TGCAGTGCTAGAGATAACGGGCTAGCGGGGCTGGGGACCCAGTACTTC. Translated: CSARDNGLAGLGTQYF.

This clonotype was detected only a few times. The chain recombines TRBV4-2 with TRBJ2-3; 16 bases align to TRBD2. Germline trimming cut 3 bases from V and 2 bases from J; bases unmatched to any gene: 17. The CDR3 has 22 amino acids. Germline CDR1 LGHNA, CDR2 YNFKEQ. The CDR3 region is CASSHGFRGTSGGGMVTDTQYF. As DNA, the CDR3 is TGTGCCAGCAGCCATGGTTTTCGCGGGACTAGCGGGGGGGGAATGGTCACAGATACGCAGTATTTT.

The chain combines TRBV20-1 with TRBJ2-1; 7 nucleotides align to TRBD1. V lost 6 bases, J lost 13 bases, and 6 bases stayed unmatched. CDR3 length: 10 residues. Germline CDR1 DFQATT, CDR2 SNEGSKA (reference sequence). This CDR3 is CSAKGAGQFF. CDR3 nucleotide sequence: TGCAGTGCGAAGGGGGCAGGTCAGTTCTTC.

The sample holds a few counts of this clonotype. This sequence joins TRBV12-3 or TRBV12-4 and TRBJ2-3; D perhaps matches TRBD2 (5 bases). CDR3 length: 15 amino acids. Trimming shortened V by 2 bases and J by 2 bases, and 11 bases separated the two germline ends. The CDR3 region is CASSLWEWDTDTQYF. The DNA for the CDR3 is TGTGCCAGCAGTTTATGGGAGTGGGACACAGATACGCAGTATTTT.

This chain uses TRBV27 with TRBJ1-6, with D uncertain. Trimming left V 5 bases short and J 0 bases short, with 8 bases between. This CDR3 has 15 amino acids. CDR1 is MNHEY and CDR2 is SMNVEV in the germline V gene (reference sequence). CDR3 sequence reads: CASSSPGSYNSPLHF. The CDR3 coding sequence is TGTGCCAGCAGTAGTCCAGGCTCCTATAATTCACCCCTCCACTTT.

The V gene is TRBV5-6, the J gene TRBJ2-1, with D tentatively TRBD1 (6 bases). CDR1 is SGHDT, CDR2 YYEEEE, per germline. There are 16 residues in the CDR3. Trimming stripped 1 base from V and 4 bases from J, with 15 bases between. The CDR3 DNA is TGTGCCAGCAGCTTGAGGGACAAATACCTTTACAATGAGCAGTTCTTC. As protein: CASSLRDKYLYNEQFF.

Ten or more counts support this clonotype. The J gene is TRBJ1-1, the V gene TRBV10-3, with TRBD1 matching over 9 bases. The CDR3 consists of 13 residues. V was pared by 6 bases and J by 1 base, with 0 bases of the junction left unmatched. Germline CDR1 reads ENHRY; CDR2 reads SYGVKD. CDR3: CAIRQGANTEAFF. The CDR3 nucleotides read TGTGCCATCAGACAGGGGGCGAACACTGAAGCTTTCTTT.

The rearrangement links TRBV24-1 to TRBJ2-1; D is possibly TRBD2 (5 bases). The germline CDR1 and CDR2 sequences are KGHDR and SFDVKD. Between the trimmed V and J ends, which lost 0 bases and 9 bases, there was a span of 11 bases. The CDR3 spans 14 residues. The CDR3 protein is CATSDLRRDREQFF. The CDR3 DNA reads TGTGCCACCAGTGATTTGAGACGGGATCGTGAGCAGTTCTTC.

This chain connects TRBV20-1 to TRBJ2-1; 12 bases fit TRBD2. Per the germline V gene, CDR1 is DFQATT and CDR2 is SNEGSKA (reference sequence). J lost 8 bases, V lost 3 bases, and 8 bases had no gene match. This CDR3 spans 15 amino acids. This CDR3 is CSASEPSGRADEQFF. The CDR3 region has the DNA TGCAGTGCTAGTGAGCCTAGCGGGAGGGCGGATGAGCAGTTCTTC.

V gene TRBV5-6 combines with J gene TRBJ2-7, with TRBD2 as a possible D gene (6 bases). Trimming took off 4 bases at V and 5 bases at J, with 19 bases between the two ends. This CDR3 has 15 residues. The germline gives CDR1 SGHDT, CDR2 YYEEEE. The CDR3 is CASSLPSGDYNEQYF. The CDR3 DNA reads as TGTGCCAGCAGCCTACCCTCGGGGGATTACAACGAGCAGTACTTC.

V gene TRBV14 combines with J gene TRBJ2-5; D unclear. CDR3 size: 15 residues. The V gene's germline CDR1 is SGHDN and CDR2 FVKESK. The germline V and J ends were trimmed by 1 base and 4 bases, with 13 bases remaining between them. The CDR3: CASSQGRRILETQYF. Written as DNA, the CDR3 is TGTGCCAGCAGCCAAGGTCGTAGGATTCTAGAGACCCAGTACTTC.

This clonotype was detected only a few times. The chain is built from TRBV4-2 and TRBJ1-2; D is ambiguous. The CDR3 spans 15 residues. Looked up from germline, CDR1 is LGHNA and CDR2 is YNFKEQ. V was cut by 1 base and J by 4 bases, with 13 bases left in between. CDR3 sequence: CASSQGQTVLYGYTF. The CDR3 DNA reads TGTGCCAGCAGCCAAGGTCAGACTGTCCTCTATGGCTACACCTTC.

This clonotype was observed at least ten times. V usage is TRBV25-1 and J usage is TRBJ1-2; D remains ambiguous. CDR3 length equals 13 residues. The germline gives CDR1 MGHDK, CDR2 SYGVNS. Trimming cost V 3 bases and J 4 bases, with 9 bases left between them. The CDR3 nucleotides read TGTGCCAGCAGTGACACACCTCCCTATGGCTACACCTTC. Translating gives CASSDTPPYGYTF.

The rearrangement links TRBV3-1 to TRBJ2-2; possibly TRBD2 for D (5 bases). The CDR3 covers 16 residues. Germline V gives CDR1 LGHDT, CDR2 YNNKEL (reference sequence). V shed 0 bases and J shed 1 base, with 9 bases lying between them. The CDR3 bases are TGTGCCAGCAGCCAAGAATTTCGGGGGAACACCGGGGAGCTGTTTTTT. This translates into CASSQEFRGNTGELFF. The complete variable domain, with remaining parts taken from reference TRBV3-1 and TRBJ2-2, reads DTAVSQTPKYLVTQMGNDKSIKCEQNLGHDTMYWYKQDSKKFLKIMFSYNNKELIINETVPNRFSPKSPDKAHLNLHINSLELGDSAVYFCASSQEFRGNTGELFFGEGSRLTVL.

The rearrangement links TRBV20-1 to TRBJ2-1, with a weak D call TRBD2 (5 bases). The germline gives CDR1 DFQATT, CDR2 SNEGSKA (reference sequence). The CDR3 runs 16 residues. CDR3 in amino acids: CSLGSFRDSAYNEQFF. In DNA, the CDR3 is TGCAGCTTAGGGAGTTTTCGAGACTCAGCCTACAATGAGCAGTTCTTC.

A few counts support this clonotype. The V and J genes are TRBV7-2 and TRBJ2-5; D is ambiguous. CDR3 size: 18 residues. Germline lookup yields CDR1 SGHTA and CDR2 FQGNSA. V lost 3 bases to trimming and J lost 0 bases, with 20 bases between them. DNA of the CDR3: TGTGCCAGCAGCTTTGCCCCTCTCGTCTCTTGGTACCAAGAGACCCAGTACTTC. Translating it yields CASSFAPLVSWYQETQYF.

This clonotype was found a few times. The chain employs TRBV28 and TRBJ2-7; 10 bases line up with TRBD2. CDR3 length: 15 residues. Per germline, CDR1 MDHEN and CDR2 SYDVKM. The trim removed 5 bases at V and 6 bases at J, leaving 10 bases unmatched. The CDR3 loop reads CASSVLAGGRVEQYF. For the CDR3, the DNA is TGTGCCAGCAGTGTCTTAGCGGGAGGTCGGGTCGAGCAGTACTTC.

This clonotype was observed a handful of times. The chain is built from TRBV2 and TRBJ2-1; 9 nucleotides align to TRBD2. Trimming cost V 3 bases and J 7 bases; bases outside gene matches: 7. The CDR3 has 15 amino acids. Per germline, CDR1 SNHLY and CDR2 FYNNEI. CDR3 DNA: TGTGCCAGCAGTGAGGGGACTAGCTTCGAAAATGAGCAGTTCTTC. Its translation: CASSEGTSFENEQFF.

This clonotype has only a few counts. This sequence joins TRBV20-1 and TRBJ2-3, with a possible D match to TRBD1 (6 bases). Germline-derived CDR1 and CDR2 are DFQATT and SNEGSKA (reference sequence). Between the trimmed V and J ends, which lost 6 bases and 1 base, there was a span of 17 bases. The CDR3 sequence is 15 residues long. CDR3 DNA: TGCAGTGCCCGAGGATACAGGGTGGGCACAGATACGCAGTATTTT. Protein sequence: CSARGYRVGTDTQYF.

This CDR3 is CASSRRLGPPTDTQYF. DNA for the CDR3: TGCGCCAGCAGCCGGCGACTAGGACCCCCCACAGATACGCAGTATTTT. This chain connects TRBV4-1 to TRBJ2-3, with D tentatively TRBD2 (6 bases). The ends were cut back, 4 bases at V and 2 bases at J, with 16 bases in the middle. In germline, CDR1 is MGHRA, CDR2 YSYEKL. The CDR3 is 16 amino acids.